This TCR beta chain was recovered during a study of blood T cells in healthy people across ages (dated by TCRdb to between 2014 and 2017). Looking at the study overall: In model experiments, template switching captured roughly one uniquely barcoded TCR beta cDNA molecule for every two T cells. Age-related changes in TCR beta repertoire diversity were measured in the study by deep sequencing normalized with unique cDNA molecular identifiers. The donors were divided into four age groups: young (average around 15 years), middle-aged (roughly 42), aged (around 59) and long-lived (roughly 82). To avoid experimental bias, donors of different ages were randomly spread across the sequencing lanes. Two additional independent replicas of 1 million unique cDNA reads from the same blood draw were analyzed for two donors (one aged 18 to 30 and one aged 80 or older).

V loses 2 bases, J loses 2 bases, and the germline ends lie 12 bases apart. The cysteine opens and the phenylalanine closes a CDR3 of 15 amino acids. Left in the record is the CDR3 DNA by itself, 45 bases read in frame from the first base. The germline V gene sets CDR1 to SGHTA and CDR2 to FQGNSA. As concerns this clonotype: Its cognate antigen has yet to be identified. No much larger clone exists at a distance of one base, and base qualities are not known.

Library generation was performed with 5' RACE. TCRdb lists the instrument as Illumina HiSeq 2500. A second about 7 to 11 cycle PCR used a sample-barcoded 5' primer and a J-beta primer mix. A template-switch 5' adaptor carrying 12 random nucleotides introduced a unique molecular identifier onto each TCR beta cDNA molecule. Each sample yielded at least 2.5 million CDR3-containing paired-end reads. The Mint cDNA synthesis kit, primed by a TRBC-specific oligonucleotide, was used to synthesize first-strand cDNA from all RNA. After uracil-DNA glycosylase treatment, a first 18-cycle PCR used universal primers M1SS and BC2_uni_R on all cDNA. In the authors' own workflow: For normalization, 1 million high-quality reads, each with a distinct molecular identifier, were randomly selected from each sample. Reads sharing molecular identifiers were discarded rather than binned into consensus sequences. MiTCR, set to a Q25 quality threshold and the strictest error-elimination algorithm, was used for CDR3 identification, clonotype clustering and error correction. A nonparametric unseen species model with Euler transformation was used to estimate a lower bound on total TCR beta diversity. Using fastp trimming at Q25 and MiXCR clonotype assembly, TCRdb reanalyzed the public sequencing data and kept in-frame beta chains. Each CDR3 protein appears once, grouped with its most common genes and DNA. The V and J calls come from TCRdb's annotation, not from the publication. The sample table lists 1.5 million to 2 million distinct CDR3 sequences, just under 50% of them with a count of one. In total, the top ten clones hold approximately 2% of the sample.

Here is what the overall study found, with its caveats: A strong correlation was found between observed TCR beta diversity and the percentage of naive T cells measured by flow cytometry. As age increased, observed TCR beta diversity per million T cells dropped in a roughly linear way, and a significant reduction was already evident by age 40. Because profiling used bulk unsorted PBMCs, naive and antigen-experienced compartments could not be compared conclusively. Compared with the aged group, more naive CD4+ T cells, fewer expanded clones and increased TCR diversity were shown by the long-lived group, suggesting age selection. Total diversity estimates from one million sequenced T cells were considered lower bounds and underestimates. Because donor CMV infection status was unknown, age-related changes in expanded clonotypes were potentially confounded.

Donors were 39 systemically healthy Caucasian individuals from Russia aged 6 to 90 years. Around 10 milliliters of peripheral blood were collected from each donor into EDTA-treated Vacutainer tubes. Ficoll-Paque density-gradient centrifugation was used to isolate PBMCs, with at least 7 million per sample. Total RNA was extracted from PBMCs with Trizol reagent, with at least 6 micrograms obtained per sample. The percentages of naive CD45RAhigh/CD27high T cells were determined by flow cytometry on a PBMC aliquot from every donor. Sequenced: blood. The chain uses TRBV7-2 and TRBJ1-2, with an unclear D gene assignment. The source of this sequence is a woman in her thirties or forties in good health. The sequence in DNA is TGTGCCAGCAGCTTAATGAGTGAGAGAAACTATGGCTACACCTTC. Translated, it reads CASSLMSERNYGYTF.